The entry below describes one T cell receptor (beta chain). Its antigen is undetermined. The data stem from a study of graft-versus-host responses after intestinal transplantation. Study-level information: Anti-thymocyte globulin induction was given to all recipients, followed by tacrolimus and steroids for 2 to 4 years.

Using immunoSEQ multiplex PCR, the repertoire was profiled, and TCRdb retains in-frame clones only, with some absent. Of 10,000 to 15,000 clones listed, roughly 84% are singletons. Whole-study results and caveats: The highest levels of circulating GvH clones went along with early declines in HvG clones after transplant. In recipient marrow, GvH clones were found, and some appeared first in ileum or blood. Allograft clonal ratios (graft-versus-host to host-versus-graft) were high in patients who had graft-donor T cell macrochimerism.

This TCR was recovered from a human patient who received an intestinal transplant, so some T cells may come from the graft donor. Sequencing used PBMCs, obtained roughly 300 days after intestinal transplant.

In DNA, the CDR3 is TGTGCCAGCAGCTTGGGGGGCGTGAACACTGAAGCTTTCTTT. Its protein product is CASSLGGVNTEAFF. The rearrangement uses TRBV7-3 and TRBJ1-1, with D perhaps matching TRBD1 (6 bases). CDR3 size: 14 residues. The V end lost 3 bases, the J end lost 0 bases, and 8 bases lay between the germline ends. The germline gives CDR1 SGHTA, CDR2 FQGTGA.